These 18 T cell receptor beta chains came from one sample sequenced in a study of technical replicates of blood from a handful of donors. The assay was immunoSEQ multiplex PCR, and TCRdb's table has in-frame clones only and misses some. The sample includes tens of thousands of clones, roughly 98% of them seen just once. Sequenced material: T cells isolated from PBMCs. Every receptor here comes from a human donor in good health.

CDR3 in amino acids: CASSFLSQAGGAFSYEQYF. As DNA, the CDR3 is TGTGCCAGCAGCTTTCTAAGTCAGGCGGGGGGCGCCTTCTCCTACGAGCAGTACTTC. This chain links TRBV7-2 with TRBJ2-7; 8 positions match TRBD2. J was trimmed by 0 bases and V by 3 bases; bases with no gene match: 16. This CDR3 is built from 19 residues. CDR1 is SGHTA and CDR2 is FQGNSA in the germline V gene.

The DNA for the CDR3 is TGCAGCGTTGGGGGGCAGTATGCGGGCTACACCTTC. Translating it yields CSVGGQYAGYTF. V usage is TRBV29-1 and J usage is TRBJ1-2; D possibly corresponds to TRBD1 (6 bases). CDR3 length: 12 amino acids. Deletions cut 4 bases from V and 8 bases from J, with 14 bases between. CDR1 and CDR2 (germline): SQVTM, ANQGSEA.

The gene calls are TRBV5-1 and TRBJ1-2, with D maybe TRBD1 (6 bases). Germline V lookup: CDR1 SGHRS, CDR2 YFSETQ. Trimming removed 4 bases from V and 8 bases from J, with 18 bases in between. This CDR3 region has 14 residues. The CDR3 bases are TGCGCCAGCAGCCCTCAGGGGCGCCTTTGGGGCTACACCTTC. Translation gives CASSPQGRLWGYTF.

This chain joins TRBV19 and TRBJ1-5, with 7 bases aligning to TRBD1. The CDR3 is 14 amino acids. After removal of 6 bases from V and 3 bases from J, the junction contained 5 bases not matched to a gene. Per the germline V gene, CDR1 is LNHDA and CDR2 is SQIVND (reference sequence). In DNA, the CDR3 is TGTGCCAGTAGAGGGGACAGAAACAATCAGCCCCAGCATTTT. It encodes CASRGDRNNQPQHF.

This clone came up once. The chain employs TRBV27 and TRBJ1-1; D uncertain. The CDR3 length is 15 residues. The V gene lost 2 bases and the J gene lost 0 bases, with 10 bases spanning the gap. CDR1 is MNHEY and CDR2 is SMNVEV in the germline V gene (reference sequence). CDR3 protein: CASSLIGSLNTEAFF. DNA of the CDR3: TGTGCCAGCAGTTTAATTGGCTCGCTGAACACTGAAGCTTTCTTT.

This clone occurred once. The V call is TRBV9, the J call TRBJ2-7; the match to TRBD1 covers 9 bases. V trimming: 4 bases; J trimming: 3 bases; junction bases outside the gene matches: 5. This CDR3 is 14 amino acids long. Looked up from germline, CDR1 is SGDLS and CDR2 is YYNGEE. CDR3 region: CASSPGQGNYEQYF. CDR3 in DNA: TGTGCCAGCAGCCCGGGACAGGGTAACTACGAGCAGTACTTC. The entire variable domain, with the rest obtained from reference TRBV9 and TRBJ2-7, is as follows: DSGVTQTPKHLITATGQRVTLRCSPRSGDLSVYWYQQSLDQGLQFLIQYYNGEERAKGNILERFSAQQFPDLHSELNLSSLELGDSALYFCASSPGQGNYEQYFGPGTRLTVT.

The CDR3 nucleotides are TGCAGCGTTGAGGGGCTAGCGGGAGGACATACTGGGGATACGCAGTATTTT. Amino acids: CSVEGLAGGHTGDTQYF. V is TRBV29-1 and J is TRBJ2-3; 11 positions match TRBD2. This CDR3 is 17 amino acids long. The germline V gene has CDR1 SQVTM and CDR2 ANQGSEA. The V and J ends lost 3 bases and 6 bases, in that order; junction bases with no gene match: 14.

V usage is TRBV5-4 and J usage is TRBJ1-1, with TRBD1 identical over 7 bases. The CDR3 spans 14 residues. CDR1 SGHNT and CDR2 YYREEE come from the germline V gene (reference sequence). The ends lost 2 bases at V and 5 bases at J; junction bases unmatched: 6. CDR3 sequence: CASSLQGLRTEAFF. The DNA of the CDR3 is TGTGCCAGCAGCTTACAGGGGTTAAGGACTGAAGCTTTCTTT.

The gene calls are TRBV12-1 and TRBJ2-7; the table names TRBD2, a call not compared with the DNA. TRBV12-1 is designated a pseudogene. CDR3 length equals 16 residues. The CDR3 here is CASSDGTSGSSYEQYF. The CDR3 DNA is TGTGCCAGCAGCGATGGGACTAGCGGGAGCTCCTACGAGCAGTACTTC.

This chain links TRBV6-4 with TRBJ2-1; 10 bases agree with TRBD1. The CDR3 covers 13 residues. J gave up 7 bases and V 6 bases, and 3 bases lay outside the gene matches. Germline V lookup: CDR1 MRHNA, CDR2 SNTAGT. Here the CDR3 DNA reads TGTGCCAGCAGGGGACAGGGGATGAATGAGCAGTTCTTC. Translation gives CASRGQGMNEQFF.

Points on this clone: In the same sample, other DNA sequences code for this CDR3. J is TRBJ1-1 and V is TRBV27; TRBD1 might be the D (5 bases). CDR1 and CDR2 (germline): MNHEY, SMNVEV (reference sequence). This CDR3 comprises 13 residues. V was pared by 5 bases and J by 1 base, with 8 bases between. Here the CDR3 DNA reads TGTGCCAGCAGTCTCCAGGGGAACACTGAAGCTTTCTTT. Translating it yields CASSLQGNTEAFF.

The rearrangement uses TRBV5-6 and TRBJ1-6; perhaps TRBD1 as D (5 bases). Germline loops: CDR1 SGHDT, CDR2 YYEEEE. V was shortened by 0 bases and J by 9 bases, with 16 bases between the two germline ends. This CDR3 contains 16 residues. The CDR3 reads CASSLAGGRLGSPLHF. In DNA form, the CDR3 reads TGTGCCAGCAGCTTGGCTGGGGGGAGGTTAGGTTCACCCCTCCACTTT.

This chain uses TRBV5-1 with TRBJ1-2; 11 nucleotides align to TRBD1. V shed 4 bases and J 6 bases; nucleotides not matched to a gene: 5. The CDR3 covers 14 residues. In germline, CDR1 is SGHRS, CDR2 YFSETQ. The CDR3 loop is CASSAGGQGDGYTF. The DNA for the CDR3 is TGCGCCAGCAGCGCCGGGGGACAGGGGGATGGCTACACCTTC.

V is TRBV5-4 and J is TRBJ2-5; D not resolved. V dropped 0 bases and J dropped 2 bases, with 8 bases sitting between them. The CDR3 runs to 14 residues. Germline CDR1 and CDR2: SGHNT and YYREEE (reference sequence). Here the CDR3 reads CASSLEPRQETQYF. Written as DNA, the CDR3 is TGTGCCAGCAGCTTGGAGCCTAGGCAAGAGACCCAGTACTTC.

The rearrangement joins TRBV28 to TRBJ1-6; D ambiguous. V was pared by 2 bases and J by 4 bases, with 6 bases between. Per the germline V gene, CDR1 is MDHEN and CDR2 is SYDVKM. The CDR3 is 14 amino acids. Here the CDR3 DNA reads TGTGCCAGCAGTTTACCAGATTATAATTCACCCCTCCACTTT. As protein: CASSLPDYNSPLHF.

J is TRBJ2-5 and V is TRBV4-1; maybe TRBD2 (5 bases). CDR3 size: 16 residues. Germline CDR1 is MGHRA and CDR2 is YSYEKL. V was clipped by 3 bases and J by 4 bases, with 18 bases between them. The CDR3 reads CASSHSIREEGETQYF. The CDR3 nucleotides are TGCGCCAGCAGCCACTCCATCCGGGAAGAAGGAGAGACCCAGTACTTC.

The chain links TRBV11-1 to TRBJ1-2; TRBD1 might be the D (6 bases). V lost 5 bases and J 6 bases, leaving 13 bases between the germline ends. The germline gives CDR1 SGHAT, CDR2 FQDESV (reference sequence). This CDR3 spans 13 amino acids. The CDR3 is CASSPNRENGYTF. CDR3 bases: TGTGCCAGCAGCCCTAACAGGGAAAATGGCTACACCTTC.

This chain connects TRBV7-9 to TRBJ1-2; 7 bases are a match to TRBD1. This CDR3 is built from 16 residues. Germline CDR1 SEHNR, CDR2 FQNEAQ (reference sequence). V lost 5 bases, J lost 8 bases, and 17 bases stayed unmatched. The chain's CDR3 is CASSKERTGEGRGYTF. As DNA, the CDR3 is TGTGCCAGCAGCAAGGAGCGTACAGGGGAAGGACGCGGCTACACCTTC.